This paragraph reports one T cell receptor beta chain. These data come from a study of CD8 T cells in Susac syndrome. A quantity of about 0.5 to 1 ug RNA underwent reverse transcription using random hexamers. TCRdb recomputed calls from the immunoSEQ multiplex PCR reads with MiXCR, one row per CDR3 protein. The data show tens of thousands of distinct CDR3 sequences, with 94% seen just once and about 0.6% held by the top ten. Trimming took 7 bases from V and 0 from J, leaving 6 bases between them. The CDR3 contains 12 residues. The germline V gene has CDR1 LNHDA and CDR2 SQIVND (reference sequence). Sequenced sample: CD8+ T cells from PBMCs. The origin of this receptor is a human donor with multiple sclerosis. This rearrangement joins TRBV19 to TRBJ1-1, with no clear D. DNA of the CDR3: TGTGCCAGTACTGGAATGAACACTGAAGCTTTCTTT. This translates into CASTGMNTEAFF.